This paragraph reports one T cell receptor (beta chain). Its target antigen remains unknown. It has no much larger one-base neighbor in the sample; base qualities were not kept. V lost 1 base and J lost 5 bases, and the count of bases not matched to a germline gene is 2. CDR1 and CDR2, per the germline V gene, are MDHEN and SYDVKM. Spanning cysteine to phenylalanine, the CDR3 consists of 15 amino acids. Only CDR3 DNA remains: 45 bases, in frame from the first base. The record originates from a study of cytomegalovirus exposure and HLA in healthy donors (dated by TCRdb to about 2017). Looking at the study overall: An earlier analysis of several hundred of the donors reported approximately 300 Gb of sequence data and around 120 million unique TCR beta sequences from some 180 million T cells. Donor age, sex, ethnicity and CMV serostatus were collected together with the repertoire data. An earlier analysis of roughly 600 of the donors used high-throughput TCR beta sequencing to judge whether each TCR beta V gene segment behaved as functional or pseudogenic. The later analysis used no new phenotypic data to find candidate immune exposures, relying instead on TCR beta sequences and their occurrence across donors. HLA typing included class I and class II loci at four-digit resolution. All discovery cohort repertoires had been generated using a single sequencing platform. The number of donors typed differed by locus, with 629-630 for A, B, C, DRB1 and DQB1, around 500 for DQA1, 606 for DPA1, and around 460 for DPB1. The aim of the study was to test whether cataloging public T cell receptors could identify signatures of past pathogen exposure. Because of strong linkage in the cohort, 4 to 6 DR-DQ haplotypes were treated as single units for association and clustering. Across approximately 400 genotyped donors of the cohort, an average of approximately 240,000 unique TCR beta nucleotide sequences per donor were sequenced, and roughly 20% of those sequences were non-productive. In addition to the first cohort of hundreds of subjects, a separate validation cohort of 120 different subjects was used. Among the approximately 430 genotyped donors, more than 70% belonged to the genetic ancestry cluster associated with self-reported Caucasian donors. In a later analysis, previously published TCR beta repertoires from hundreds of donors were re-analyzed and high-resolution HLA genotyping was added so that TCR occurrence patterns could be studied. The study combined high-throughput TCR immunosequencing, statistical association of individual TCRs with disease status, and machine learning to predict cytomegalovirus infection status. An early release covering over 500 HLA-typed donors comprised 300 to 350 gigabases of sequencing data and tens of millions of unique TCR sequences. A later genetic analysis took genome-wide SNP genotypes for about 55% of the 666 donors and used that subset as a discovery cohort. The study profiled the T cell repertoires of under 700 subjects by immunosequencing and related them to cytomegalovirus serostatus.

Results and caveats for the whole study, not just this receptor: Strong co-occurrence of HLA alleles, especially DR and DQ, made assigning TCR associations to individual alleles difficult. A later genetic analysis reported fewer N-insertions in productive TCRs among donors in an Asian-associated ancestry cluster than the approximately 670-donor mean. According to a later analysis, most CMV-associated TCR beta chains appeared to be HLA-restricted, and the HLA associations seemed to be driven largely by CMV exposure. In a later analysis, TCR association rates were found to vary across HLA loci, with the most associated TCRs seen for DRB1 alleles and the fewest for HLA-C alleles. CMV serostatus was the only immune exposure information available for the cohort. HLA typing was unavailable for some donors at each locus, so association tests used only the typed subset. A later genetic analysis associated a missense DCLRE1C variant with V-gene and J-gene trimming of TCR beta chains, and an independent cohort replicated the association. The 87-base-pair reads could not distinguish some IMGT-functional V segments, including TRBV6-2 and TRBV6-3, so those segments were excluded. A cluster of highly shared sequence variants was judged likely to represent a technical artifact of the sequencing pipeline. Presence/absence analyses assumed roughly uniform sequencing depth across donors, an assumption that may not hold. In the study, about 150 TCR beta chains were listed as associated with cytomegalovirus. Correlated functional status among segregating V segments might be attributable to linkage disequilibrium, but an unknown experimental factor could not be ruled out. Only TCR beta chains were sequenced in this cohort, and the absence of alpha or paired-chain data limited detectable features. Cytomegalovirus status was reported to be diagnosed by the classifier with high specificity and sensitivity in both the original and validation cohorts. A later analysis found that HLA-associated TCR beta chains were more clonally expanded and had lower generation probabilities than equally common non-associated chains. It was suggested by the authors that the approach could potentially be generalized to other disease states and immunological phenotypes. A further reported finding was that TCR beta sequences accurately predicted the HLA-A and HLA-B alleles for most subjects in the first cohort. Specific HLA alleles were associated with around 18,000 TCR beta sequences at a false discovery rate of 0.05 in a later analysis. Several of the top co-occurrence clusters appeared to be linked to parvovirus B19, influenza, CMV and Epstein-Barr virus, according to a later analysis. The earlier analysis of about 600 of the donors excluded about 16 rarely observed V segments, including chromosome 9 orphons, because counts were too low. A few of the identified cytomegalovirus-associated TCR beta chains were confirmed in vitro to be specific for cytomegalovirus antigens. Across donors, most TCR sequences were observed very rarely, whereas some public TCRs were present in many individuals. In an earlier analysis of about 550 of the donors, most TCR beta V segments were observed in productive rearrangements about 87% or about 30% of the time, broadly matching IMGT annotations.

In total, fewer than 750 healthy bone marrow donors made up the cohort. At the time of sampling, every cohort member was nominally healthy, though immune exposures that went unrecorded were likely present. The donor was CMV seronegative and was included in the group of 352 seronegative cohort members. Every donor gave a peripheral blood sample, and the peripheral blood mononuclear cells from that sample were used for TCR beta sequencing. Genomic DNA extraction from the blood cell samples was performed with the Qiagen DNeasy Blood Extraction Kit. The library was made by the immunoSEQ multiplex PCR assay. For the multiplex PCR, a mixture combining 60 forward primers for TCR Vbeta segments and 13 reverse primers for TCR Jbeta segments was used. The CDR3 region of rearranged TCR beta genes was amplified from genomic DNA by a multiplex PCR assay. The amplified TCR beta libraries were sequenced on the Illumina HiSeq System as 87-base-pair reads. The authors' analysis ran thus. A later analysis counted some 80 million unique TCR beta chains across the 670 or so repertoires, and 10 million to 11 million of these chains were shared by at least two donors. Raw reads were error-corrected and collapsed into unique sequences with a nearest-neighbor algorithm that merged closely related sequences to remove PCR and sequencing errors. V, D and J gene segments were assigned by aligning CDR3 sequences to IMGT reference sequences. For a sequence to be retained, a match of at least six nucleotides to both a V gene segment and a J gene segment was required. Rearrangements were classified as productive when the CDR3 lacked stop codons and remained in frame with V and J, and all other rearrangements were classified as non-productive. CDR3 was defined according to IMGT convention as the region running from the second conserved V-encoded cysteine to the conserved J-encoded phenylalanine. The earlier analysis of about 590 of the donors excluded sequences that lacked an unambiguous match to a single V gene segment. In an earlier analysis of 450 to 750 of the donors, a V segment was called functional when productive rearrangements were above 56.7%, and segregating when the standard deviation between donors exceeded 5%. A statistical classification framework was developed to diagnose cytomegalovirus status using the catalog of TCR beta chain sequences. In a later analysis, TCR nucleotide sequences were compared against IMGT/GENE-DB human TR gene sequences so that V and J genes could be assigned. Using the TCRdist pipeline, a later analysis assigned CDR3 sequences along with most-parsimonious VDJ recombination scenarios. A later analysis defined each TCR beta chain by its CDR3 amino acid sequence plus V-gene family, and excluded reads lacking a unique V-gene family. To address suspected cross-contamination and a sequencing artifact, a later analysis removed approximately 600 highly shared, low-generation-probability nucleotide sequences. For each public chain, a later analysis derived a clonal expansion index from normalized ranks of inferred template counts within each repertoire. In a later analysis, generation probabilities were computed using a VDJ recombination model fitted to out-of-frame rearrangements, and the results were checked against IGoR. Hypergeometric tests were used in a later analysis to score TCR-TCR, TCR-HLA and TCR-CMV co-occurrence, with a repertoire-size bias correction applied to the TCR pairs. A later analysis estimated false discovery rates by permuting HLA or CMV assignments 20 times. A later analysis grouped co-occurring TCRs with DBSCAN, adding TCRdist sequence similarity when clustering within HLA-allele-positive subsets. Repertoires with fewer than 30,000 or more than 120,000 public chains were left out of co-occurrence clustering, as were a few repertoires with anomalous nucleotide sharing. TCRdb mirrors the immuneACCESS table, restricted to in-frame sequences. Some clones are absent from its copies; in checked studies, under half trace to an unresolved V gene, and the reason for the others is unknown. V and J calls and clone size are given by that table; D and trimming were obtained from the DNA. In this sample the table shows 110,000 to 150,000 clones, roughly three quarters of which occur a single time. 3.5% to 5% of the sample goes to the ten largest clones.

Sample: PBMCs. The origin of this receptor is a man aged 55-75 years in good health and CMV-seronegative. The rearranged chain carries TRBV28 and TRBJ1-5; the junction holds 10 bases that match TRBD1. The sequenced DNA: TGTGCCAGCAGTTTATCCGGGACAGGGGATCAGCCCCAGCATTTT. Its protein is CASSLSGTGDQPQHF. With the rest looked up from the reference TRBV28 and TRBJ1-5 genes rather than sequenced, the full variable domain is DVKVTQSSRYLVKRTGEKVFLECVQDMDHENMFWYRQDPGLGLRLIYFSYDVKMKEKGDIPEGYSVSREKKERFSLILESASTNQTSMYLCASSLSGTGDQPQHFGDGTRLSIL.